The 10 T cell receptor beta chains given below trace back to one sample, sequenced in a study of siplizumab effects on memory and regulatory T cells. Sequencing used immunoSEQ multiplex PCR; TCRdb keeps in-frame clones, though not all of them. The sample yields about 110,000 clones, roughly 91% seen once. The sample taken for sequencing was CD4+ T cells sorted from blood. Receptors were obtained from a human donor in good health.

V gene TRBV4-3 combines with J gene TRBJ1-2; TRBD1 aligns across 7 bases. Per germline, CDR1 LGHNA and CDR2 YSLEER. CDR3 length equals 18 residues. V shed 3 bases and J 1 base; nucleotides not matched to a gene: 14. The CDR3 protein is CASSQRAARDSLNYGYTF. CDR3 nucleotides: TGCGCCAGCAGCCAGAGAGCCGCCCGGGACAGCCTTAACTATGGCTACACCTTC.

V is TRBV7-2 and J is TRBJ1-2, with 8 positions matching TRBD1. CDR3 length: 13 residues. Germline V lookup: CDR1 SGHTA, CDR2 FQGNSA. Trimming took 5 bases from V and 5 from J; bases not matched to a gene: 4. The DNA of the CDR3 is TGTGCCAGCAGCGAAGGACAGGGTTATGGCTACACCTTC. Encoded protein: CASSEGQGYGYTF.

The chain employs TRBV2 and TRBJ2-5; possibly TRBD2 for D (5 bases). Germline loops: CDR1 SNHLY, CDR2 FYNNEI. Between the trimmed V and J ends, which lost 1 base and 5 bases, there was a span of 11 bases. This CDR3 is 14 amino acids long. CDR3 DNA sequence: TGTGCCAGCAGTGAAGGACGGCGGAGGGAGACCCAGTACTTC. Residues: CASSEGRRRETQYF.

The V gene is TRBV7-2, the J gene TRBJ2-5, with D unclear. Germline CDR1 and CDR2: SGHTA and FQGNSA. Trimming left V 0 bases short and J 3 bases short, with 5 bases between. CDR3 length equals 13 residues. As DNA, the CDR3 is TGTGCCAGCAGCTTAGCAGCGAAAGAGACCCAGTACTTC. Translation gives CASSLAAKETQYF.

The chain joins TRBV6-1 to TRBJ1-1; 8 bases line up with TRBD1. The CDR3 runs to 13 residues. The germline gives CDR1 MNHNS, CDR2 SASEGT. Trimming removed 8 bases from V and 5 bases from J; junction bases left unmatched: 7. CDR3 nucleotides: TGTGCCAGCTCGGGACAGGCTGGGACTGAAGCTTTCTTT. This translates into CASSGQAGTEAFF.

The chain uses TRBV19 and TRBJ1-5, with D perhaps TRBD1 (5 bases). The CDR3 length is 15 residues. Trimming left V 0 bases short and J 6 bases short, with 12 bases between. CDR1 and CDR2 (germline): LNHDA, SQIVND (reference sequence). The CDR3 protein is CASSIEGVEGQPQHF. In DNA form, the CDR3 reads TGTGCCAGTAGTATAGAGGGGGTTGAAGGTCAGCCCCAGCATTTT.

This clone was picked up one time. The chain couples TRBV6-1 to TRBJ1-4; 9 nucleotides match TRBD1. Looked up from germline, CDR1 is MNHNS and CDR2 is SASEGT. The CDR3 sequence is 17 residues long. With V trimmed by 4 bases and J by 7 bases, 13 bases remained unmatched. CDR3 residues: CASSGKPGQGAAEKLFF. In nucleotides, the CDR3 is TGTGCCAGCAGTGGGAAGCCGGGACAGGGAGCCGCTGAAAAACTGTTTTTT.

The chain carries TRBV4-1 and TRBJ2-7, with 9 positions matching TRBD2. From germline, CDR1 is MGHRA and CDR2 YSYEKL. With V trimmed by 2 bases and J by 3 bases, 14 bases remained unmatched. The CDR3 totals 18 residues. CDR3 sequence reads: CASSQLQILRGGNYEQYF. For the CDR3, the DNA is TGCGCCAGCAGCCAATTACAAATCCTGCGGGGGGGTAACTACGAGCAGTACTTC.

The rearrangement links TRBV4-3 to TRBJ1-6, with TRBD1 as a possible D gene (5 bases). From germline, CDR1 is LGHNA and CDR2 YSLEER. Trimming pared 0 bases from V and 16 bases from J, leaving 10 bases between. CDR3 length equals 12 residues. In DNA, the CDR3 is TGCGCCAGCAGCCAAGAGGCAGGGCCGCTCCACTTT. This translates into CASSQEAGPLHF.

The V call is TRBV7-6, the J call TRBJ1-4; TRBD1 matches at 10 bases. J lost 0 bases, V lost 5 bases, and 6 bases had no gene match. The CDR3 is 17 residues long. From germline, CDR1 is SGHVS and CDR2 FNYEAQ. The CDR3 DNA reads as TGTGCCAGCAGCGCGGGACAGGGGTATGCAACTAATGAAAAACTGTTTTTT. Its translation is CASSAGQGYATNEKLFF.